The 14 T cell receptor beta chains listed next were all sequenced from one sample in a study of control samples from healthy donors and cancer patients. Sequenced by immunoSEQ multiplex PCR; TCRdb stores in-frame clones only, minus some. The profile shows approximately 120,000 clones, roughly 91% of them singletons. Sequenced: blood. The receptors here all came from a woman aged 50 to 65 in good health.

CDR3 in amino acids: CASSYERQGGEQYV. DNA for the CDR3: TGTGCCAGCAGTTACGAGAGACAGGGGGGCGAGCAGTACGTC. The chain uses TRBV6-2 or TRBV6-3 and TRBJ2-7; 9 nucleotides match TRBD1. Unmatched junction bases numbered 5, after V lost 2 bases and J lost 6 bases. Germline V gene lookup returns CDR1 MNHEY and CDR2 SVGEGT. CDR3 size: 14 residues.

This clone was seen only a few times. The CDR3 region has the DNA TGTGCCAGCAGTCAGGGGGCGCGACAGCCCCAGCATTTT. Translating gives CASSQGARQPQHF. This chain connects TRBV7-2 to TRBJ1-5; TRBD1 matches 8 bases. Germline loops: CDR1 SGHTA, CDR2 FQGNSA. V shed 6 bases, J shed 7 bases, and the junction held 5 bases outside the gene matches. The CDR3 sequence is 13 residues long.

The chain has TRBV7-9 and TRBJ2-2; D call uncertain. This CDR3 is built from 14 residues. Trimming removed 3 bases at V and 0 bases at J, with 5 bases between. Germline V gene lookup returns CDR1 SEHNR and CDR2 FQNEAQ (reference sequence). CDR3 sequence reads: CASSFNTNTGELFF. CDR3 DNA sequence: TGTGCCAGCAGCTTCAATACGAACACCGGGGAGCTGTTTTTT.

The rearrangement links TRBV19 to TRBJ1-2; D might be TRBD1 (5 bases). This CDR3 region has 13 residues. Germline V gene lookup returns CDR1 LNHDA and CDR2 SQIVND (reference sequence). V was shortened by 3 bases and J by 8 bases, with 13 bases between the two germline ends. The CDR3 DNA follows: TGTGCCAGTAGTATCGGGGACGTACGGGGCTACACCTTC. Translation gives CASSIGDVRGYTF.

The chain carries TRBV5-1 and TRBJ1-2, with D perhaps matching TRBD1 (5 bases). Trimming shortened V by 4 bases and J by 4 bases, and 17 bases separated the two germline ends. There are 15 residues in the CDR3. Germline V gene lookup returns CDR1 SGHRS and CDR2 YFSETQ. In DNA form, the CDR3 reads TGCGCCAGCAGCCCGAACCCCCATGGGGCCTATGGCTACACCTTC. As protein: CASSPNPHGAYGYTF.

CDR3 in amino acids: CASSLVAGPINTEAFF. CDR3 coding DNA: TGCGCCAGCAGCTTAGTGGCAGGGCCGATCAACACTGAAGCTTTCTTT. J is TRBJ1-1 and V is TRBV5-1, with D maybe TRBD1 (5 bases). V was shortened by 2 bases and J by 2 bases, with 16 bases between the two germline ends. The CDR3 is 16 amino acids. CDR1 and CDR2 (germline): SGHRS, YFSETQ.

This clone has only one observation. The V call is TRBV5-1, the J call TRBJ2-5; tentative D call: TRBD2 (6 bases). Trimming cost V 0 bases and J 8 bases, with 11 bases left between them. This CDR3 spans 13 amino acids. The V gene's germline CDR1 is SGHRS and CDR2 YFSETQ. Written as DNA, the CDR3 is TGCGCCAGCAGCTTGGACCGGGGGAGTACCCAGTACTTC. This translates into CASSLDRGSTQYF.

This clone has ten or more counts. J is TRBJ2-3 and V is TRBV6-4; D call uncertain. The CDR3 sequence is 13 residues long. The V end lost 2 bases, the J end lost 3 bases, and 6 bases lay between the germline ends. Germline-derived CDR1 and CDR2 are MRHNA and SNTAGT. In DNA, the CDR3 is TGTGCCAGCAGTGACGTGGAAACAGATACGCAGTATTTT. Amino acids: CASSDVETDTQYF.

The genes are TRBV5-6 and TRBJ2-5; D not certain. V gave up 0 bases and J gave up 5 bases, with 5 bases separating them. This CDR3 is 12 amino acids long. CDR1 SGHDT and CDR2 YYEEEE come from the germline V gene. The CDR3 protein is CASSLVGETQYF. CDR3 bases: TGTGCCAGCAGCTTGGTCGGGGAGACCCAGTACTTC.

This chain's CDR3 is CASSLNRLNNEQFF. The DNA of the CDR3 is TGTGCCAGCAGCTTAAACAGACTAAACAATGAGCAGTTCTTC. The chain couples TRBV7-3 to TRBJ2-1; D is possibly TRBD2 (5 bases). Trimming stripped 1 base from V and 5 bases from J, with 9 bases between. This CDR3 comprises 14 residues. Germline CDR1 reads SGHTA; CDR2 reads FQGTGA.

The chain couples TRBV7-9 to TRBJ1-1; D not resolved. V was pared by 5 bases and J by 10 bases, with 17 bases between. CDR1 and CDR2 from the germline V gene are SEHNR and FQNEAQ (reference sequence). This CDR3 is 13 amino acids long. DNA for the CDR3: TGTGCCAGCAGCCTTACGACCCCGGCGGCAGCTTTCTTT. This gives the protein CASSLTTPAAAFF.

This clone was observed once. V is TRBV30 and J is TRBJ2-5, with 9 bases aligning to TRBD2. The CDR3 totals 15 residues. Trimming removed 3 bases from V and 7 bases from J; junction bases left unmatched: 12. Germline V gives CDR1 GTSNPN, CDR2 SVGIG (reference sequence). CDR3 in DNA: TGTGCCTGGAGGGAAGCGGGGGGTTACGGTTCGACCCAGTACTTC. Translating it yields CAWREAGGYGSTQYF.

The DNA of the CDR3 is TGTGCCGGCGCAGGGAACAGGGATGAGCAGTACGTC. As protein: CAGAGNRDEQYV. This chain uses TRBV21-1 with TRBJ2-7; the table's D gene call, TRBD1, was not cross checked with the DNA. TRBV21-1 is reported as a pseudogene. The CDR3 has 12 residues.

This clone showed up just once. The chain joins TRBV5-6 to TRBJ2-7, with D possibly matching TRBD1 (6 bases). Germline lookup yields CDR1 SGHDT and CDR2 YYEEEE. The CDR3 runs 13 residues. Deletions cut 2 bases from V and 3 bases from J, with 9 bases between. The CDR3 DNA reads as TGTGCCAGCAGCTTAACAGGGAGCTACGAGCAGTACTTC. It is translated as CASSLTGSYEQYF.